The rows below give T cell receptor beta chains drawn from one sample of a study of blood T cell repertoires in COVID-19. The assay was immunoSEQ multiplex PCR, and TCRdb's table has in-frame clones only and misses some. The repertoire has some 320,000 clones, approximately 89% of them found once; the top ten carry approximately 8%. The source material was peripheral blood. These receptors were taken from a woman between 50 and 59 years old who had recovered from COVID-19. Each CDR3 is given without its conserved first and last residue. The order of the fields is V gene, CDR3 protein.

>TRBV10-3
AITLGEGNTEAF
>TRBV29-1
SVLGGSGSYNEQF
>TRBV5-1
ASSFSSGNTGELF
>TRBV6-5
ASSRDREGYGYT
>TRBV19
ASSILPGETQY
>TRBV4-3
ASSQDGQITGELF
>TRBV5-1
ASSSGLVWADTQY
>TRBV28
ATSRAGSLEAF
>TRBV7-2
ASSLVAGDAYEQY
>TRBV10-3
AISPMLQGVEAF
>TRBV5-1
ASSLEGGIVDEQY
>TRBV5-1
ASSTGHGFSLDEQF
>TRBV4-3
ASSQEERAGYNEQF
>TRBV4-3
ASSQGQGGTGELF
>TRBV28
ASSSGGTEAF
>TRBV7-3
ASSYGLAGGVGELF
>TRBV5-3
ARSCKTGGINEKLF
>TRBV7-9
ASGTGRFVF
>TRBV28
ASSPDRRREQY
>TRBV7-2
ASRQGTANTGELF
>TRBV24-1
ATGREASGINTQY
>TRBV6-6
ASSPRRGHPLSGANVLT
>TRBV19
ASSTPLGSGGRDGYT
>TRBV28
ATQGSGGQETQY
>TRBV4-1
ASSQEGAVTGELF
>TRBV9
ASSVASGGAADTQY
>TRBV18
ASSPTSGAQETQY
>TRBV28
ASSLAGGWQETQY
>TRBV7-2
ASRIGLATDEQF
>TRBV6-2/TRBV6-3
ASSRREQETQY
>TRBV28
ASSLDRGRISGYT
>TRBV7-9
ASSTHFPSTDTQY
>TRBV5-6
ASSPKGTATNEKLF
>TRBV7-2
ASSPRVWEVNEQF
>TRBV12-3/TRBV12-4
ASSHTDTQY
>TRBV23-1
ASSQSTSRAQNIQY
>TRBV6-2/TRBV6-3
ASSYSGVGNQETQY
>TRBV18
ASSPMATRSGNTIY
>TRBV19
ASSIGTSGRAREQF
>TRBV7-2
ASSRDSPLH
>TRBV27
ASNFGTGAPREAF
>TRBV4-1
ASSQGQGLGYGNQPQH
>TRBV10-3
AISDPGRGNSYGYT